A selection of T cell receptor beta chains follows, all from one sample in a study of CD8 T cells in Susac syndrome. TCRdb re-analysed the immunoSEQ multiplex PCR reads in MiXCR, keeping a single row per CDR3 protein. The data contain 150,000 or so distinct CDR3 sequences, roughly 94% of them singletons. The sequencing input was CD4+ T cells from PBMCs. These receptors all come from a human donor with multiple sclerosis. Both conserved end residues are part of each CDR3. The D gene is left open where the match is weak. Rows give clone size only sometimes, using once, few, many, or a class for an expanded clone.

CDR3: CATSDATDSLSGNTIYF; DNA: TGTGCCACCAGTGATGCTACGGACAGTCTCTCTGGAAACACCATATATTTT; J: TRBJ1-3; D: NA; size: NA; V: TRBV24-1; length: 17
CDR3: CASSQVGYLTGELFF; DNA: TGTGCCAGCAGCCAAGTTGGCTATCTCACCGGGGAGCTGTTTTTT; J: TRBJ2-2; D: NA; size: NA; V: TRBV14; length: 15
CDR3: CATTTNYNEQFF; DNA: TGTGCCACCACGACTAACTACAATGAGCAGTTCTTC; J: TRBJ2-1; D: NA; size: NA; V: TRBV6-2/TRBV6-3; length: 12
CDR3: CASSVGTGASQETQYF; DNA: TGCGCCAGCAGCGTTGGGACAGGGGCGTCGCAAGAGACCCAGTACTTC; J: TRBJ2-5; D: TRBD1; size: few; V: TRBV5-1; length: 16
CDR3: CASWVKDTEAFF; DNA: TGTGCCTCCTGGGTGAAGGACACTGAAGCTTTCTTT; J: TRBJ1-1; D: NA; size: NA; V: TRBV6-1; length: 12
CDR3: CASSYFGDRRNTIYF; DNA: TGTGCCAGCAGTTACTTTGGGGACAGAAGAAACACCATATATTTT; J: TRBJ1-3; D: TRBD1; size: NA; V: TRBV6-2/TRBV6-3; length: 15
CDR3: CASSDQGARGYTF; DNA: TGTGCCAGCAGTGACCAGGGGGCGAGGGGCTACACCTTC; J: TRBJ1-2; D: TRBD1; size: once; V: TRBV6-6; length: 13
CDR3: CASSLGAATEAFF; DNA: TGTGCCAGCAGTTTAGGGGCTGCCACTGAAGCTTTCTTT; J: TRBJ1-1; D: NA; size: NA; V: TRBV12-3/TRBV12-4; length: 13
CDR3: CASSTDSLLYNEQFF; DNA: TGCGCCAGCAGCACAGACAGCCTCTTATACAATGAGCAGTTCTTC; J: TRBJ2-1; D: NA; size: NA; V: TRBV5-1; length: 15
CDR3: CASVLGGQGADYGYTF; DNA: TGTGCCAGCGTCCTGGGGGGGCAGGGGGCTGACTATGGCTACACCTTC; J: TRBJ1-2; D: TRBD1; size: NA; V: TRBV28; length: 16
CDR3: CAWSGQRQETQYF; DNA: TGTGCCTGGAGTGGACAGCGACAAGAGACCCAGTACTTC; J: TRBJ2-5; D: NA; size: NA; V: TRBV30; length: 13
CDR3: CSAREQPIAYEQYF; DNA: TGCAGTGCTAGGGAGCAGCCGATAGCCTACGAGCAGTACTTC; J: TRBJ2-7; D: NA; size: NA; V: TRBV20-1; length: 14
CDR3: CAWAGGLYGYTF; DNA: TGTGCCTGGGCAGGGGGCCTCTATGGCTACACCTTC; J: TRBJ1-2; D: TRBD1; size: NA; V: TRBV30; length: 12
CDR3: CASTTGVYTEAFF; DNA: TGTGCCAGCACGACAGGGGTTTACACTGAAGCTTTCTTT; J: TRBJ1-1; D: TRBD1; size: NA; V: TRBV12-3/TRBV12-4; length: 13
CDR3: CATSREGLNTEAFF; DNA: TGTGCCACCAGCAGAGAGGGCCTGAACACTGAAGCTTTCTTT; J: TRBJ1-1; D: NA; size: NA; V: TRBV15; length: 14
CDR3: CSALKPTVELNYEQYF; DNA: TGCAGTGCTCTAAAGCCAACAGTCGAACTTAACTACGAGCAGTACTTC; J: TRBJ2-7; D: NA; size: NA; V: TRBV20-1; length: 16
CDR3: CASSVPNAGPETQYF; DNA: TGCGCCAGCAGTGTCCCCAATGCAGGTCCAGAGACCCAGTACTTC; J: TRBJ2-5; D: NA; size: NA; V: TRBV10-2; length: 15
CDR3: CASRLATDSLNTEAFF; DNA: TGTGCCAGCAGGCTTGCAACTGACTCCCTGAACACTGAAGCTTTCTTT; J: TRBJ1-1; D: NA; size: once; V: TRBV27; length: 16